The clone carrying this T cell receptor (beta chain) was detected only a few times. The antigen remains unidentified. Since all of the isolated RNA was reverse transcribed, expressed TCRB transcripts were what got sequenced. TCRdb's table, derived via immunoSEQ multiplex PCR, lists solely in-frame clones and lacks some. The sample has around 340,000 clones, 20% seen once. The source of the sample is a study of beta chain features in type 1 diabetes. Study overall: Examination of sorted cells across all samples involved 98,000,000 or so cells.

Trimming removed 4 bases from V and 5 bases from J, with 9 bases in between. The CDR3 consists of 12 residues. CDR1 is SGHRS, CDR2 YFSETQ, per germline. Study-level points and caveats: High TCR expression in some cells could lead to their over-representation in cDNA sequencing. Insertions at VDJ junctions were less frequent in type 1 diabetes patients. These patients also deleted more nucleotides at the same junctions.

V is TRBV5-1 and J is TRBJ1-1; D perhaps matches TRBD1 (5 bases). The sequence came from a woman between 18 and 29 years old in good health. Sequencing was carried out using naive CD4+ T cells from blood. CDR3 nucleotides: TGCGCCAGCAGCCCGCAGGGAACTGAAGCTTTCTTT. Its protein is CASSPQGTEAFF.